This TCR beta chain was found in a study of OX40 agonist ivuxolimab in advanced cancers. The overall study: Of mixed ages from about 20 to 90 and averaging 60 years, the group was 65% to 85% male. The study's findings and limits: Both CD4+ and CD8+ T cell populations in blood had undergone clonal expansion by week 6 at 0.1 to 3.0 mg/kg.

Notes on this clone: Its antigen is unknown.

Germline assignment: CDR1 SEHNR and CDR2 FQNEAQ (reference sequence). The length of the CDR3 is 14 residues. The V and J ends lost 4 bases and 7 bases respectively, with 14 bases between them. Libraries were prepared by immunoSEQ multiplex PCR; TCRdb keeps only in-frame clonotypes and omits some of them. The sample consists of tens of thousands of clones, around 82% of them appearing once. This sequence was found in an adult with an advanced solid tumor such as melanoma, head and neck, liver or kidney cancer. The input for sequencing was CD4+ or CD8+ T cells sorted from blood, taken in a trial of the OX40 agonist ivuxolimab. The V and J genes are TRBV7-9 and TRBJ1-5; D might be TRBD1 (6 bases). CDR3 DNA sequence: TGTGCCAGCAGCTCCAGAGGGGGAGGACAGCCCCAGCATTTT. As protein: CASSSRGGGQPQHF.